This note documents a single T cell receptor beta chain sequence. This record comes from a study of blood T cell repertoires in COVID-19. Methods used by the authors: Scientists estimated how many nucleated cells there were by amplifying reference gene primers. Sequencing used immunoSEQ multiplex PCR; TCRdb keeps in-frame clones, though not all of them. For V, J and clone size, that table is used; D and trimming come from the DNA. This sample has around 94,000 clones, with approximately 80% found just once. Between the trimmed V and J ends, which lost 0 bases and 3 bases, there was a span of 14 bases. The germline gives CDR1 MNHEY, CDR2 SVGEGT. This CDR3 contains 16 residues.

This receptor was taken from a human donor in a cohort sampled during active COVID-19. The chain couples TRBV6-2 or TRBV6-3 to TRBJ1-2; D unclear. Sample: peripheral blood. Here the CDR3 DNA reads TGTGCCAGCAGTTACTCCGACGCCAGGCGATACTATGGCTACACCTTC. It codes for CASSYSDARRYYGYTF.